Listed here is a single T cell receptor beta chain. This clonotype was found once. Its antigen target is currently unknown. No much larger clonotype is one base removed from it; base qualities were not supplied. Preparation of the library involved RACE. For sequencing, a NextSeq 500 was employed. During library preparation, unique molecular identifiers were attached to individual cDNA molecules so that TCRs could be counted in a quantitative, reproducible way. From each blood RNA sample, both TCR alpha and TCR beta chains were sequenced. Per the authors' processing: Samples had a median of roughly 100,000 TCRs, with a range from 23,224 to 690,600. The Decombinator software suite was used to annotate V, J and CDR3 in the TCR reads. To make PS versus PT1 abundance plots, every sample was subsampled to the same number of TCRs (28,000). TCRs were defined as expanded if absent before sensitization and observed at least eight times at the 2-week time point. The raw public reads went through TCRdb reprocessing: fastp at Q25, MiXCR clone calling, in-frame beta chains kept. Each record represents a unique CDR3 protein, reported with the most common genes and DNA among its rows. What appears here as the V and J calls and clone size reflects TCRdb's work, not the paper's. Present in this sample are about 120,000 distinct CDR3 sequences, around 15% of which were seen just once. The biggest ten clones account for 0.92% of the sample.

The germline V gene provides CDR1 MRHNA and CDR2 SNTAGT. The CDR3 measures 14 amino acids from cysteine to phenylalanine. The only DNA kept is the CDR3, 42 bases in frame from the first base. V is clipped by 3 bases and J by 3 bases, and the sequence between their germline boundaries is 10 bases long. Interpreted using the paper, the time point label stands for: patch test 1, 2 weeks after DPC sensitization. The intended sense of this specimen's treatment or condition label: therapeutic diphenylcyclopropenone sensitization with weekly scalp DPC. At every patch-test visit, the blood draw took place before the patch test was put on. Eligible patients were aged 18 to 70, diagnosed with alopecia, deemed suitable for DPC therapy, and excluded if pregnant. Unfractionated whole blood was collected in Tempus Blood RNA tubes, and total RNA was extracted from that blood. This entry comes from a study of human T cells and chemical hapten exposure (dated by TCRdb to about 2021). Notes on the research overall: For sensitization, 2% DPC in acetone was applied to a roughly 2 cm by roughly 2 cm area of upper inner arm skin. Weekly therapeutic DPC doses were additionally applied to the scalp of patients throughout the roughly 25-week study period. Alopecia areata with under or over 50% scalp involvement, alopecia totalis and alopecia universalis were represented in the patient cohort, which was mostly female. Blood was sampled from patients pre-sensitization (week 0) and at 2, 6 and about 24 weeks after DPC sensitization. About 30 alopecia patients provided blood for TCR sequencing at one to four time points (pre-sensitization, 2, 6 and 24 weeks). Libraries were pooled for sequencing, and per-sample TCR yields varied mainly because of small differences in library volumes within the pool. Patch testing was done on the upper back using Finn chambers containing 0.01% DPC, and results were scored after 6 days according to International Contact Dermatitis Research Group standards. The study tracked peripheral blood TCR repertoire changes in vivo during primary and secondary sensitization to the hapten diphenylcyclopropenone (DPC) in alopecia patients. Beyond this particular receptor, the publication reports: Because every patient had alopecia, a presumed autoimmune disease, the patients' immune response might differ from that of healthy individuals. No change with DPC sensitization was found in the number of TCRs above 1 in 1000 frequency, and no evidence of global repertoire structure alterations was found. The number of PT1 expanded TCRs positively correlated with patch test score, significant at thresholds 8, 16 and 32 but not 4. Significantly more large CDR3 similarity clusters were formed by expanded TCRs than by pre-sensitization or healthy control sets, consistent with antigen-driven responses. Repeated subsampling changed both the strength of the expansion versus patch-test correlation and the threshold at which that correlation became significant.

This receptor was taken from a man between 18 and 29 years old with alopecia areata. Some clones in this sample may be carry-over from other donors' samples. In this chain, TRBV6-4 is recombined with TRBJ2-3; the D gene lacks a confident call. The source was whole blood, collected in connection with sensitization to the hapten diphenylcyclopropenone (DPC). The nucleotide sequence reads as follows: TGTGCCAGCAGTGAGGGTGATGTGACAGATACGCAGTATTTT. The translation is CASSEGDVTDTQYF.